These 18 T cell receptor beta chains came from one sample sequenced in a study of glioma-infiltrating T cells after dendritic cell vaccination. Time point of the sample: after dendritic cell vaccination, including at tumor progression/relapse. Generated by immunoSEQ multiplex PCR, the TCRdb table keeps only in-frame clones and is missing some. The sample has some 91,000 clones, around four fifths seen once. Here the sequenced sample was blood, taken after dendritic cell vaccination. Receptor source: a human donor with glioblastoma.

This clone was found once. The rearrangement joins TRBV19 to TRBJ2-1, with 8 positions matching TRBD2. The CDR3 is 16 residues long. The V segment lost 0 bases and the J segment 4 bases; nucleotides outside the gene matches: 5. CDR1 and CDR2 from the germline V gene are LNHDA and SQIVND (reference sequence). The CDR3 protein is CASSIDPGLVYNEQFF. The DNA of the CDR3 is TGTGCCAGTAGTATAGATCCGGGACTAGTGTACAATGAGCAGTTCTTC.

This rearrangement joins TRBV19 to TRBJ1-5; 8 bases are shared with TRBD1. The germline gives CDR1 LNHDA, CDR2 SQIVND (reference sequence). This CDR3 region has 18 residues. The ends lost 0 bases at V and 0 bases at J; junction bases unmatched: 7. The CDR3 coding sequence is TGTGCCAGTAGTATAGATCGGGACAGGCCATATAGCAATCAGCCCCAGCATTTT. Protein: CASSIDRDRPYSNQPQHF.

This rearrangement joins TRBV5-1 to TRBJ2-2; tentatively, D is TRBD1 (6 bases). This CDR3 has 15 amino acids. The germline V and J ends were trimmed by 4 bases and 1 base, with 11 bases remaining between them. CDR1 is SGHRS, CDR2 YFSETQ, per germline. CDR3 nucleotides: TGCGCCAGCAGCCACAGGGTAGGGAACACCGGGGAGCTGTTTTTT. Its translation: CASSHRVGNTGELFF.

The rearrangement links TRBV11-2 to TRBJ2-3; TRBD1 might be the D (6 bases). The CDR3 covers 17 residues. V was cut by 1 base and J by 5 bases, with 19 bases left in between. CDR1 SGHAT and CDR2 FQNNGV come from the germline V gene. This CDR3 is CASSLGWGLVTEDTQYF. As DNA, the CDR3 is TGTGCCAGCAGCTTAGGGTGGGGGCTAGTTACGGAAGATACGCAGTATTTT.

The V call is TRBV27, the J call TRBJ1-2; unclear D gene. The CDR3 extends over 15 amino acids. The germline V gene encodes CDR1 MNHEY and CDR2 SMNVEV (reference sequence). Trimming left V 2 bases short and J 4 bases short, with 14 bases between. CDR3 nucleotides: TGTGCCAGCAGTTTAAGGTCCGGGAGGACCTATGGCTACACCTTC. Translated: CASSLRSGRTYGYTF.

The rearrangement uses TRBV11-2 and TRBJ1-2; a weak D match, TRBD1 (6 bases). CDR3 size: 19 residues. With 1 base removed from V and 0 bases from J, the gap between germline ends came to 21 bases. CDR1 and CDR2 (germline): SGHAT, FQNNGV. In DNA, the CDR3 is TGTGCCAGCAGCTTAGCTTTTCGGTCCCGGGACACTTCTAACTATGGCTACACCTTC. It yields the protein CASSLAFRSRDTSNYGYTF.

The chain carries TRBV12-2 and TRBJ2-7; the D call in the table, TRBD1, was not verified against the DNA. TRBV12-2 is tagged as a pseudogene. CDR3 size: 19 residues. The CDR3 is CASRLGPGRGQTWGCEQYF. CDR3 DNA: TGTGCAAGTCGCTTAGGCCCCGGGCGGGGACAGACCTGGGGTTGCGAGCAGTACTTC.

This sequence joins TRBV5-1 and TRBJ2-2, with D possibly being TRBD1 (5 bases). Deletions cut 0 bases from V and 5 bases from J, with 11 bases between. The CDR3 totals 15 residues. Per germline, CDR1 SGHRS and CDR2 YFSETQ. CDR3 amino acids: CASSLGGASTGELFF. In DNA form, the CDR3 reads TGCGCCAGCAGCTTGGGTGGGGCCTCAACCGGGGAGCTGTTTTTT.

The genes are TRBV18 and TRBJ1-5, with D uncertain. Germline lookup yields CDR1 KGHSH and CDR2 LQKENI. V gave up 3 bases and J gave up 1 base, with 7 bases separating them. CDR3 size: 14 residues. In DNA form, the CDR3 reads TGTGCCAGCTCACCTAAGAGGAGCAATCAGCCCCAGCATTTT. It is translated as CASSPKRSNQPQHF.

This clone was seen a handful of times. The chain uses TRBV19 and TRBJ1-1, with 8 nucleotides matching TRBD1. The CDR3 length is 14 residues. The germline gives CDR1 LNHDA, CDR2 SQIVND (reference sequence). J was trimmed by 2 bases and V by 7 bases; bases with no gene match: 6. CDR3: CASNSDRANTEAFF. CDR3 bases: TGTGCCAGTAACTCGGACAGGGCAAACACTGAAGCTTTCTTT. The variable domain in full, completed from reference TRBV19 and TRBJ1-1, reads DGGITQSPKYLFRKEGQNVTLSCEQNLNHDAMYWYRQDPGQGLRLIYYSQIVNDFQKGDIAEGYSVSREKKESFPLTVTSAQKNPTAFYLCASNSDRANTEAFFGQGTRLTVV.

V is TRBV27 and J is TRBJ1-5, with D possibly matching TRBD1 (5 bases). Trimming pared 2 bases from V and 4 bases from J, leaving 15 bases between. CDR3 size: 16 residues. The germline gives CDR1 MNHEY, CDR2 SMNVEV (reference sequence). The CDR3, as DNA: TGTGCCAGCAGTTTAGCCGCGGGGCGGTGGAATCAGCCCCAGCATTTT. This translates into CASSLAAGRWNQPQHF.

This clone was seen only once. The J gene is TRBJ1-1, the V gene TRBV29-1; tentatively, D is TRBD1 (5 bases). This CDR3 region has 12 residues. Trimming left V 7 bases short and J 4 bases short, with 13 bases between. In germline, CDR1 is SQVTM, CDR2 ANQGSEA. The CDR3, as DNA: TGCAGCGCTTGGCCACAGGTCACTGAAGCTTTCTTT. It yields the protein CSAWPQVTEAFF.

The rearrangement uses TRBV18 and TRBJ2-5; 10 positions match TRBD1. Germline CDR1 KGHSH, CDR2 LQKENI. The CDR3 covers 17 residues. V lost 4 bases, J lost 1 base, and 9 bases stayed unmatched. In DNA form, the CDR3 reads TGTGCCAGCTCACTCTCAACCGGGACAGGGGTCCAAGAGACCCAGTACTTC. This gives the protein CASSLSTGTGVQETQYF.

This chain links TRBV2 with TRBJ1-5, with a possible D match to TRBD1 (6 bases). In germline, CDR1 is SNHLY, CDR2 FYNNEI. V shed 3 bases and J shed 0 bases, with 9 bases lying between them. This CDR3 contains 15 residues. Here the CDR3 reads CASSDWTDSNQPQHF. The CDR3 DNA reads as TGTGCCAGCAGTGATTGGACAGATAGCAATCAGCCCCAGCATTTT.

This clone was seen a single time. The chain uses TRBV19 and TRBJ2-2, with TRBD1 as a possible D gene (5 bases). V lost 9 bases to trimming and J lost 7 bases, with 18 bases between them. The length of the CDR3 is 14 residues. Germline CDR1 and CDR2: LNHDA and SQIVND (reference sequence). The CDR3 coding sequence is TGTGCCAGCCTTTCAGGGTACCCTCACGGGGAGCTGTTTTTT. Protein product: CASLSGYPHGELFF.

This chain connects TRBV11-3 to TRBJ2-2, with 11 bases that match TRBD1. The CDR3 is made up of 15 amino acids. Germline V gene sequence: CDR1 SGHNT, CDR2 YENEEA. With V trimmed by 4 bases and J by 6 bases, 4 bases remained unmatched. This CDR3 is CASSYGQGASGELFF. CDR3 in DNA: TGTGCCAGCAGCTATGGACAGGGGGCGTCCGGGGAGCTGTTTTTT.

This clone was found once. This chain joins TRBV7-2 and TRBJ1-3, with D possibly being TRBD1 (5 bases). This CDR3 has 14 residues. V gave up 5 bases and J gave up 2 bases, with 10 bases separating them. CDR1 and CDR2 (germline): SGHTA, FQGNSA. The CDR3 DNA reads TGTGCCAGCAGCCAAGCAGGGCCTGGAAACACCATATATTTT. Its protein is CASSQAGPGNTIYF.

The rearrangement uses TRBV7-2 and TRBJ2-5; 7 bases map to TRBD1. Germline CDR1 reads SGHTA; CDR2 reads FQGNSA. J was trimmed by 2 bases and V by 3 bases; bases with no gene match: 6. This CDR3 region has 15 residues. The CDR3 nucleotides read TGTGCCAGCAGCTTGCTCCCGGGACAGCAAGAGACCCAGTACTTC. This gives the protein CASSLLPGQQETQYF.